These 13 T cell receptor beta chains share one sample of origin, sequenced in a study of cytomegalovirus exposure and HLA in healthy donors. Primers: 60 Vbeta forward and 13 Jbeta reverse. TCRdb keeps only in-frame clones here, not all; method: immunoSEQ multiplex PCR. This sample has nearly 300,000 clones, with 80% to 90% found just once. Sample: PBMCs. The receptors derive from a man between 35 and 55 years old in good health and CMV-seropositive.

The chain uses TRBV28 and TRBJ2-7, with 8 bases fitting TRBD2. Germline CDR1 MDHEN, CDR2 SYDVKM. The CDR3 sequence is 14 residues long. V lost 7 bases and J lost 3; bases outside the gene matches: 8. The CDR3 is CASTTGGLVYEQYF. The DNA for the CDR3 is TGTGCCAGCACTACCGGGGGACTAGTCTACGAGCAGTACTTC.

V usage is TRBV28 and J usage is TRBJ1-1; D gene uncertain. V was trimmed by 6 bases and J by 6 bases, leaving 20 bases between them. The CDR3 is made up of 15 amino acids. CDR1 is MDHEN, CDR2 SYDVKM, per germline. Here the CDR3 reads CASSPRQAGGAEAFF. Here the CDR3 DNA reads TGTGCCAGCAGCCCCCGACAAGCGGGAGGCGCTGAAGCTTTCTTT.

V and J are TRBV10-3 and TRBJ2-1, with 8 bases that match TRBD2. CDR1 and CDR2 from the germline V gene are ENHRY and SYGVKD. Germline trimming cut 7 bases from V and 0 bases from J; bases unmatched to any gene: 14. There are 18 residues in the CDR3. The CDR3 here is CAINPGLGRIYSYNEQFF. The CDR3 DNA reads TGTGCCATCAATCCGGGACTAGGGAGAATTTACTCCTACAATGAGCAGTTCTTC.

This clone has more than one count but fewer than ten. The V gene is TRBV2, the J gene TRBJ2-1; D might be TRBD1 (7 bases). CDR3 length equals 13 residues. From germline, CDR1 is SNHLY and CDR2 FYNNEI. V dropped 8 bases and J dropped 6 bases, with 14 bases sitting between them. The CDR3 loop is CASGGTDFNEQFF. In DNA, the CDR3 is TGTGCCAGCGGGGGGACAGATTTCAATGAGCAGTTCTTC.

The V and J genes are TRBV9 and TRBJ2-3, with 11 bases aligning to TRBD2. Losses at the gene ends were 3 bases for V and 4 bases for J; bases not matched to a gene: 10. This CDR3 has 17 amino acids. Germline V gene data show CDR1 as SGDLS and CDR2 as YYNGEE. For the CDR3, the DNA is TGTGCCAGCAGCGCCCCTCTACTAGCGGGAGCCGCAGATACGCAGTATTTT. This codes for CASSAPLLAGAADTQYF. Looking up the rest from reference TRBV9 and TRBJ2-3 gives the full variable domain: DSGVTQTPKHLITATGQRVTLRCSPRSGDLSVYWYQQSLDQGLQFLIQYYNGEERAKGNILERFSAQQFPDLHSELNLSSLELGDSALYFCASSAPLLAGAADTQYFGPGTRLTVL.

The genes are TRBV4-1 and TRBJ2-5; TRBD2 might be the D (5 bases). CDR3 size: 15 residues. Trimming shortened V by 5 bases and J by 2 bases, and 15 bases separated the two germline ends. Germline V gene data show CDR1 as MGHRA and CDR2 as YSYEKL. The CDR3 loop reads CASSARLPTQETQYF. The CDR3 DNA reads TGCGCCAGCAGCGCCAGACTACCGACTCAAGAGACCCAGTACTTC.

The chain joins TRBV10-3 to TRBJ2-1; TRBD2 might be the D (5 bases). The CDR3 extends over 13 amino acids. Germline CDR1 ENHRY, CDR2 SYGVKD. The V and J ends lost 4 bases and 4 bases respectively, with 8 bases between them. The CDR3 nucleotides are TGTGCCATCAGTGGGACTTCATACAATGAGCAGTTCTTC. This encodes CAISGTSYNEQFF.

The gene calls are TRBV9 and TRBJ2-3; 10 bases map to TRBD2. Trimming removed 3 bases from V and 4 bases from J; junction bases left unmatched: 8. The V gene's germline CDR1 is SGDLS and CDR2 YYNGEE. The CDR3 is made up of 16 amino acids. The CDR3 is CASSEIAGGVADTQYF. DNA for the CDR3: TGTGCCAGCAGCGAAATAGCGGGAGGTGTTGCAGATACGCAGTATTTT.

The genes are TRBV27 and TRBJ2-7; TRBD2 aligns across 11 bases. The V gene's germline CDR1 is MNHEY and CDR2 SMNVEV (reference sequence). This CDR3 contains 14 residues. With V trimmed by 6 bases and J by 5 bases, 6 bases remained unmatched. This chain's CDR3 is CASRDSGRAHEQYF. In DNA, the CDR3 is TGTGCCAGCAGGGATAGCGGGAGGGCCCACGAGCAGTACTTC.

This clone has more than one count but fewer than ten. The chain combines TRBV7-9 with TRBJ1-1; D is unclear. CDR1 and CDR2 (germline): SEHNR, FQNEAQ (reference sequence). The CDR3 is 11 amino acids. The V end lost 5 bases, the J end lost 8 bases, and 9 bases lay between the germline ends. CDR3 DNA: TGTGCCAGCAGCCCTCAGGAAGAAGCTTTCTTT. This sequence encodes CASSPQEEAFF.

CDR3 region: CASSLGASSGSPQHF. DNA of the CDR3: TGCGCCAGCAGCTTGGGGGCCTCCTCCGGTTCGCCCCAGCATTTT. The V call is TRBV5-1, the J call TRBJ1-5; D is undetermined. V was cut by 0 bases and J by 9 bases, with 16 bases left in between. The CDR3 has 15 residues. Looked up from germline, CDR1 is SGHRS and CDR2 is YFSETQ.

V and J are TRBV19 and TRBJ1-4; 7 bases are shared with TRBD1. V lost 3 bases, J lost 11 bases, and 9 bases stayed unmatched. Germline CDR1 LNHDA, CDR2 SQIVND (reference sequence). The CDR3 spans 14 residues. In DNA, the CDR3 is TGTGCCAGTAGTATGTCAGGGGGAACGAGGAAACTGTTTTTT. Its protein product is CASSMSGGTRKLFF.

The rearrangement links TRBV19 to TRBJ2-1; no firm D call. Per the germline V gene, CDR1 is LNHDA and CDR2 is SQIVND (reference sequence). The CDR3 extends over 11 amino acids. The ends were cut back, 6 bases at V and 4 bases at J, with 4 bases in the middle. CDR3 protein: CASRTYNEQFF. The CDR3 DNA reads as TGTGCCAGTAGGACATACAATGAGCAGTTCTTC. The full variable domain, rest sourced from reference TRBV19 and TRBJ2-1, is DGGITQSPKYLFRKEGQNVTLSCEQNLNHDAMYWYRQDPGQGLRLIYYSQIVNDFQKGDIAEGYSVSREKKESFPLTVTSAQKNPTAFYLCASRTYNEQFFGPGTRLTVL.